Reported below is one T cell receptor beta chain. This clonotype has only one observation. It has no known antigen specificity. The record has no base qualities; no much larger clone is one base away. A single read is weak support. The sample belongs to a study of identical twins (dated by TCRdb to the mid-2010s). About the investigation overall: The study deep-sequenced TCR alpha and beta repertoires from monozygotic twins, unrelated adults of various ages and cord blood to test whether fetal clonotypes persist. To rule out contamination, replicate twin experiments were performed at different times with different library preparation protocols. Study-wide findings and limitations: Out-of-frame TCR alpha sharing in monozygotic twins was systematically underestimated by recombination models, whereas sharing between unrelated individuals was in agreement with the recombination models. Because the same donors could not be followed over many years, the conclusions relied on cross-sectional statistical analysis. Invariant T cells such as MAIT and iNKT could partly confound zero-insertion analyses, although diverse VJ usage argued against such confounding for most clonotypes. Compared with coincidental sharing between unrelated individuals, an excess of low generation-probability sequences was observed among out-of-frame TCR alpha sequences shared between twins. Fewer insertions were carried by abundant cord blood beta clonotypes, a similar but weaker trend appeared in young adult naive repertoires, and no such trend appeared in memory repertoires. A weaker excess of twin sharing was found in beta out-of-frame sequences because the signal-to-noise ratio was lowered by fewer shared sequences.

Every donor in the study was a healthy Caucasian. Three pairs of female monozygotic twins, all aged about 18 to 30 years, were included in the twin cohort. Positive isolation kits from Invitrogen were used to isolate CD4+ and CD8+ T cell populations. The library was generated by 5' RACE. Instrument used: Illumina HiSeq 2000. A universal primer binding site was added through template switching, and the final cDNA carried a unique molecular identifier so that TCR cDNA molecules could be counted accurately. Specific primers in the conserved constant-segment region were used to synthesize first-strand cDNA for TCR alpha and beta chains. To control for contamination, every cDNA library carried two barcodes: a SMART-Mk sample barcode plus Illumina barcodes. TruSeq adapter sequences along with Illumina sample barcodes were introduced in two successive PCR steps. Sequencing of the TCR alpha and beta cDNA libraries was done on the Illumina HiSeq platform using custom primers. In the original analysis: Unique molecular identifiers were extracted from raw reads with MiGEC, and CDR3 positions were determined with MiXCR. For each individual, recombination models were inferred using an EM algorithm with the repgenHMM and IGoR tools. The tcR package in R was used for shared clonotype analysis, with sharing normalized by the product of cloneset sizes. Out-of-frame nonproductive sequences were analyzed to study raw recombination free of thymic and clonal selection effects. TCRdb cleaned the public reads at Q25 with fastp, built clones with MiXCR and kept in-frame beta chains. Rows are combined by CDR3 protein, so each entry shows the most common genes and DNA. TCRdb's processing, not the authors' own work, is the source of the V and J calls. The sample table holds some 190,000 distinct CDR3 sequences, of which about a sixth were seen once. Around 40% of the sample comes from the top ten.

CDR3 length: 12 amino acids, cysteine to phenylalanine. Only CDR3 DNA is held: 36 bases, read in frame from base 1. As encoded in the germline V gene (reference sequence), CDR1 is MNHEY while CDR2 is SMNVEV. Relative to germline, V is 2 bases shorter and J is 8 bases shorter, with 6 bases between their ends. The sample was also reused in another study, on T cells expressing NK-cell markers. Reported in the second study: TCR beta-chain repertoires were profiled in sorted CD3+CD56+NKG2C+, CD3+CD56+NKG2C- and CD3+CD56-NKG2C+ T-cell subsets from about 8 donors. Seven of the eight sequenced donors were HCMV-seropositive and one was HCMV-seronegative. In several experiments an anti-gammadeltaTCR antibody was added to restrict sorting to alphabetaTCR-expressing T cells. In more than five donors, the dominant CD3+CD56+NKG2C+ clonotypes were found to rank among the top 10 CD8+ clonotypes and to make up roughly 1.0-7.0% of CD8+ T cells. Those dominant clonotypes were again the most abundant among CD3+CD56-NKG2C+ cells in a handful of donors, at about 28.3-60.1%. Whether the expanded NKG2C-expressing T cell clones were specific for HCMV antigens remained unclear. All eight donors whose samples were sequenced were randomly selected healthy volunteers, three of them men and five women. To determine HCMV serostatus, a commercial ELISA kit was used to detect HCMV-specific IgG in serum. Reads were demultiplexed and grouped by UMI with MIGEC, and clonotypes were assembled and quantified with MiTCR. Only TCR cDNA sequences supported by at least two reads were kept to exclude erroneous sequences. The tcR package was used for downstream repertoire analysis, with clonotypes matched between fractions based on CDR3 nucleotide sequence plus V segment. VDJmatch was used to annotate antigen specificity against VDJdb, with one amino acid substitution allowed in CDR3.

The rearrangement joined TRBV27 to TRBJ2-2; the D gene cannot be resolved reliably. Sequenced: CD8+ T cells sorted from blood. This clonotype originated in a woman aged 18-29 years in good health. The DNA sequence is TGTGCCAGCAGTTTACTTGTAGGGGAGCTGTTTTTT. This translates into CASSLLVGELFF.